The present T cell receptor beta chain was sequenced within a study of blood T cells in healthy people across ages (dated by TCRdb to between 2014 and 2017). Regarding the research as a whole: In model experiments, template switching captured roughly one uniquely barcoded TCR beta cDNA molecule for every two T cells. Age-related changes in TCR beta repertoire diversity were measured in the study by deep sequencing normalized with unique cDNA molecular identifiers. Donors were grouped into four age groups: young (average approximately 16 years), middle-aged (about 38), aged (approximately 58) and long-lived (roughly 80). For two donors (one aged 18 to 29 and one aged 80 or older), the study analyzed two additional independent replicas of 1 million unique cDNA reads from the same blood draw.

Study-wide conclusions, independent of this receptor: Because the CMV infection status of the donors was unknown, age-related changes in expanded clonotypes may potentially have been confounded. Compared with the aged group, more naive CD4+ T cells, fewer expanded clones and increased TCR diversity were shown by the long-lived group, suggesting age selection. The percentage of naive T cells measured by flow cytometry correlated strongly with observed TCR beta diversity. Because profiling used bulk unsorted PBMCs, naive and antigen-experienced compartments could not be compared conclusively. Estimates of total diversity based on one million sequenced T cells were considered lower bounds and underestimates. As age increased, observed TCR beta diversity per million T cells dropped in a roughly linear way, and a significant reduction was already evident by age roughly 40.

CDR1 is given as SQVTM and CDR2 as ANQGSEA, both from the germline V gene. Including cysteine and phenylalanine, the CDR3 has 14 amino acids. The only DNA kept is the CDR3, 42 bases in frame from the first base. At the junction V is shortened by 2 bases and J by 2 bases, with 11 bases in between. Libraries came from 5' RACE. TCRdb names Illumina HiSeq 2500 as the instrument used. The second PCR ran for about 7 to 11 cycles and used a J-beta primer mix along with a sample-barcoded 5' primer. A template-switch 5' adaptor carrying 12 random nucleotides introduced a unique molecular identifier onto each TCR beta cDNA molecule. At least 2.5 million CDR3-containing paired-end reads were obtained from each sample. The Mint cDNA synthesis kit, primed by a TRBC-specific oligonucleotide, was used to synthesize first-strand cDNA from all RNA. Following uracil-DNA glycosylase treatment, a first 18-cycle PCR with universal primers M1SS and BC2_uni_R was performed on all cDNA. The paper's processing steps were these. For normalization, 1 million high-quality reads, each with a distinct molecular identifier, were randomly selected from each sample. Reads with shared molecular identifiers were discarded instead of being binned into consensus sequences. MiTCR, run with a Q25 quality threshold and the strictest error-elimination algorithm, handled CDR3 identification, clonotype clustering and error correction. A nonparametric unseen species model with Euler transformation was used to estimate a lower bound on total TCR beta diversity. TCRdb took the public reads, trimmed them with fastp at Q25, ran MiXCR for clone calling and kept in-frame beta chains. Rows matching on CDR3 protein sequence are summarized as one entry with the most common DNA and genes. These V and J calls are TCRdb output, not the study's own analysis. The sample profile shows approximately 580,000 distinct CDR3 sequences; 24% of them were found once. The top ten constitute 8.7% of the sample.

This clonotype came up a few times. Its target antigen remains unknown. Base qualities are not at hand, and no much larger clone is one base apart. Donors were about 36 systemically healthy Caucasian individuals from Russia aged about 6 to 100 years. Each donor gave ten milliliters of peripheral blood, drawn into EDTA-treated Vacutainer tubes. Ficoll-Paque density-gradient centrifugation was used to isolate PBMCs, with at least 6.5 million obtained per sample. Trizol reagent was used to extract total RNA from PBMCs, with at least 6 micrograms per sample. Naive CD45RAhigh/CD27high T cell percentages were measured by flow cytometry on a PBMC aliquot from every donor. These same records also appear under a second study, on T cells of mothers and their children. Per the second study: Donors were nine systemically healthy Caucasian individuals: three mothers and their six children. cDNA synthesis used all of the extracted RNA, with 1.5 ug of RNA in each 15 ul reaction. In the second PCR, the M1S primer added sample barcodes and 2-4 random nucleotides. Over 8 million TCR beta CDR3 reads were obtained for each mother, and 2.5 million to 3 million reads were obtained for each child. In both related and unrelated pairs, thymic selection shapes the output of TCR recombination in a similar way, with inherited differences having only a minor effect. Related mother-child pairs always showed normalized repertoire overlap that was slightly higher than in unrelated mother-child pairs, though the difference was never significant. No persistent microchimeric T cell clones were detected, at a sensitivity of around 100 clones per million clonotypes. In the study, deep NGS was used to compare the TCR beta repertoires of mothers and children, and features distinguishing related mother-child pairs from unrelated individuals were sought. Mothers averaged around 40 +/- 4 years of age and children averaged around 10 +/- 4 years. After adapters were ligated using NEBNext reagents, the libraries underwent 100+100 nt paired-end sequencing on an Illumina HiSeq 2000. Mother and child libraries were prepared a month apart and sequenced in separate runs to prevent cross-contamination. Each donor had between about 450,000 and 2,100,000 distinct TCR beta clonotypes identified. Naive TCR beta clonotypes were estimated from low-frequency clonotypes matched to each donor's FACS-determined naive share, without sorting.

The rearrangement combines TRBV29-1 with TRBJ2-3, with the D gene call left open. This receptor was obtained from a boy aged 5 to 17 in good health. Sequenced sample: blood. The CDR3 has the sequence CSVEPIPFTDTQYF. The sequenced DNA: TGCAGCGTTGAACCCATACCATTCACAGATACGCAGTATTTT.